This T cell receptor beta chain is drawn from a study of Ad26.COV2.S vaccination and SARS-CoV-2 variants. Regarding treatment: over 15 received Ad26.COV2.S at low or high dose, single or two shots; several received placebo; per-sample allocation not given. Samples were taken on day 63 after the first vaccine or placebo injection. Produced via immunoSEQ multiplex PCR; TCRdb's table is partial and in-frame only. The sample lists hundreds of thousands of clones; about 90% were seen once. Germline V CDR1 and CDR2: SGHRS, YFSETQ. Trimming cost V 3 bases and J 2 bases, with 12 bases left between them. The CDR3 contains 14 residues.

The input for sequencing was peripheral blood, taken in a trial of Ad26.COV2.S vaccine versus placebo. The receptor comes from a person aged 18-65 years who received the Ad26.COV2.S COVID-19 vaccine or a placebo. This chain joins TRBV5-1 and TRBJ2-7; D remains ambiguous. Here the CDR3 DNA reads TGCGCCAGCAGCTCGACCCCTGGGACCTACGAGCAGTACTTC. Translation gives CASSSTPGTYEQYF.